The clone carrying this T cell receptor beta chain was seen once. This sample stems from a study of blood T cell repertoires in COVID-19. The overall study: Samples of COVID-19 (acute and convalescent) were obtained from the United States, Italy and Spain. Sources were T cells, B-cell-depleted T cells, or PBMCs; the material itself was cDNA or gDNA.

This CDR3 spans 15 amino acids. V was clipped by 9 bases and J by 6 bases; unmatched bases: 10. The germline V gene encodes CDR1 SNHLY and CDR2 FYNNEI. Study processing details: Reference gene primer amplification in the assay estimated nucleated cell counts. The repertoire was sequenced with immunoSEQ multiplex PCR; TCRdb's copy has only in-frame clones and lacks some. The DNA gave D and trimming, while V, J and clone size come from that table. Of about 200,000 clones in the sample, over 75% were seen once. Sequences were obtained from peripheral blood. The chain employs TRBV2 and TRBJ2-1, with TRBD1 identical over 11 bases. This clonotype originated in a man aged 45-65 years with acute or convalescent COVID-19. CDR3 coding DNA: TGTGCCAGGCACTTACGGGACAGGGGGAGCAATGAGCAGTTCTTC. Amino acids: CARHLRDRGSNEQFF.